The 24 T cell receptor beta chains reported below all come from one sample, sequenced in a study of cytomegalovirus exposure and HLA in healthy donors. Using immunoSEQ multiplex PCR, the repertoire was profiled, and TCRdb retains in-frame clones only, with some absent. The table includes about 130,000 clones, about 94% detected once. Sequencing input: PBMCs. These receptors were taken from a young man in good health and CMV-seropositive.

This clone was found once. V and J are TRBV6-1 and TRBJ2-6, with D maybe TRBD2 (5 bases). The V and J ends lost 4 bases and 1 base respectively, with 11 bases between them. The CDR3 totals 16 residues. The V gene's germline CDR1 is MNHNS and CDR2 SASEGT. The DNA of the CDR3 is TGTGCCAGCAGTGTCCCGAGGGCTTCTGGGGCCAACGTCCTGACTTTC. This encodes CASSVPRASGANVLTF.

The V call is TRBV5-1, the J call TRBJ1-4; 7 bases match TRBD1. This CDR3 region has 14 residues. V lost 2 bases, J lost 8 bases, and 6 bases stayed unmatched. Germline-derived CDR1 and CDR2 are SGHRS and YFSETQ. CDR3 in DNA: TGCGCCAGCAGCTTAACAGGGGAAGGAGAAAAACTGTTTTTT. Protein: CASSLTGEGEKLFF.

The rearrangement joins TRBV27 to TRBJ1-5; D is perhaps TRBD1 (5 bases). This CDR3 region has 14 residues. V was trimmed by 7 bases and J by 4 bases, leaving 14 bases between them. Germline V gene data show CDR1 as MNHEY and CDR2 as SMNVEV (reference sequence). The CDR3 DNA follows: TGTGCCAGCACCCCCCGCGGGGGGAATCAGCCCCAGCATTTT. It encodes CASTPRGGNQPQHF.

The CDR3 nucleotides are TGTGCCAGCAGCCCCCGGTCTAGCGGGAGTTTCAATGAGCAGTTCTTC. Residues: CASSPRSSGSFNEQFF. The rearrangement uses TRBV4-2 and TRBJ2-1; 10 bases are a match to TRBD2. The germline gives CDR1 LGHNA, CDR2 YNFKEQ. This CDR3 is 16 amino acids long. With 4 bases clipped from V and 6 bases from J, the junction kept 9 bases outside the gene matches.

The J gene is TRBJ2-2, the V gene TRBV5-1, with D perhaps matching TRBD2 (5 bases). V was pared by 2 bases and J by 4 bases, with 9 bases between. Germline lookup yields CDR1 SGHRS and CDR2 YFSETQ. The CDR3 is 14 amino acids. The CDR3 is CASSLLVGTGELFF. CDR3 nucleotides: TGCGCCAGCAGCTTACTAGTCGGCACCGGGGAGCTGTTTTTT.

This clone came up once. The rearrangement joins TRBV18 to TRBJ2-3; D ambiguous. The CDR3 is made up of 12 amino acids. Germline V gene lookup returns CDR1 KGHSH and CDR2 LQKENI. The V and J ends lost 2 bases and 4 bases respectively, with 4 bases between them. CDR3 in DNA: TGTGCCAGCTCACCATCCGCAGATACGCAGTATTTT. Amino acids: CASSPSADTQYF.

This clone is a singleton in its sample. The rearrangement joins TRBV27 to TRBJ2-3; 7 bases align to TRBD2. The trim removed 6 bases at V and 1 base at J, leaving 22 bases unmatched. Germline-derived CDR1 and CDR2 are MNHEY and SMNVEV (reference sequence). The CDR3 sequence is 20 residues long. This CDR3 is CASSPGIGAGSGWGTDTQYF. As DNA, the CDR3 is TGTGCCAGCAGCCCAGGAATAGGAGCGGGAAGTGGTTGGGGCACAGATACGCAGTATTTT.

The V gene is TRBV27, the J gene TRBJ1-1; D is perhaps TRBD1 (5 bases). Trimming pared 1 base from V and 6 bases from J, leaving 9 bases between. The length of the CDR3 is 13 residues. In germline, CDR1 is MNHEY, CDR2 SMNVEV (reference sequence). The CDR3 is CASSLLGGPEAFF. The CDR3 region has the DNA TGTGCCAGCAGTTTATTGGGGGGACCTGAAGCTTTCTTT.

The chain joins TRBV5-1 to TRBJ2-5, with D uncertain. This CDR3 contains 13 residues. V dropped 0 bases and J dropped 7 bases, with 10 bases sitting between them. Germline V CDR1 and CDR2: SGHRS, YFSETQ. The CDR3 bases are TGCGCCAGCAGCTTGGAAACAGTAGGGACCCAGTACTTC. This sequence encodes CASSLETVGTQYF. Supplemented by reference TRBV5-1 and TRBJ2-5, the full variable domain reads KAGVTQTPRYLIKTRGQQVTLSCSPISGHRSVSWYQQTPGQGLQFLFEYFSETQRNKGNFPGRFSGRQFSNSRSEMNVSTLELGDSALYLCASSLETVGTQYFGPGTRLLVL.

The chain employs TRBV5-1 and TRBJ1-2; 7 bases line up with TRBD1. This CDR3 region has 15 residues. V was pared by 0 bases and J by 6 bases, with 8 bases of the junction left unmatched. The V gene's germline CDR1 is SGHRS and CDR2 YFSETQ. CDR3 residues: CASSLGSTGVDGYTF. CDR3 nucleotide sequence: TGCGCCAGCAGCTTGGGATCCACAGGGGTGGATGGCTACACCTTC.

The rearrangement joins TRBV28 to TRBJ2-2; 10 positions match TRBD2. Germline CDR1 and CDR2: MDHEN and SYDVKM. CDR3 length: 15 amino acids. J was trimmed by 7 bases and V by 8 bases; bases with no gene match: 10. The chain's CDR3 is CASGSSGSSGGELFF. CDR3 sequence (DNA): TGTGCCAGCGGATCTAGCGGGAGCAGTGGCGGGGAGCTGTTTTTT.

This sequence joins TRBV19 and TRBJ1-1, with D possibly matching TRBD1 (5 bases). The CDR3 is 12 amino acids. V was pared by 5 bases and J by 3 bases, with 7 bases between. Per the germline V gene, CDR1 is LNHDA and CDR2 is SQIVND (reference sequence). The CDR3 DNA reads as TGTGCCAGTAGTCTCAGGGACACTGAAGCTTTCTTT. Residues: CASSLRDTEAFF.

CDR3 sequence (DNA): TGCGCCAGCAGCCAAGACCGATTCAGGGGGGTTGCTGAAGCTTTCTTT. Protein: CASSQDRFRGVAEAFF. The chain couples TRBV4-1 to TRBJ1-1, with 7 nucleotides matching TRBD1. In germline, CDR1 is MGHRA, CDR2 YSYEKL. The CDR3 extends over 16 amino acids. V trimming: 0 bases; J trimming: 6 bases; junction bases outside the gene matches: 10.

This rearrangement joins TRBV6-1 to TRBJ1-1; 7 bases are a match to TRBD1. The CDR3 is made up of 14 amino acids. The V segment lost 5 bases and the J segment 4 bases; nucleotides outside the gene matches: 7. Germline CDR1 is MNHNS and CDR2 is SASEGT. The DNA of the CDR3 is TGTGCCAGCAGTTATGAGGGGGCGAGCACTGAAGCTTTCTTT. Translation: CASSYEGASTEAFF.

This CDR3 is CASRQGGAVYNEQFF. The CDR3 DNA follows: TGTGCCAGCAGGCAGGGGGGAGCGGTCTACAATGAGCAGTTCTTC. V is TRBV28 and J is TRBJ2-1; possible D gene TRBD1, 7 bases. The CDR3 runs to 15 residues. V dropped 6 bases and J dropped 3 bases, with 15 bases sitting between them. Germline CDR1 is MDHEN and CDR2 is SYDVKM.

This clone has more than one count but fewer than ten. V usage is TRBV27 and J usage is TRBJ2-1; weak D call: TRBD1 (7 bases). The germline gives CDR1 MNHEY, CDR2 SMNVEV (reference sequence). The V end was cut by 5 bases, the J end by 9 bases, with 17 bases between. This CDR3 region has 14 residues. The CDR3 sequence: CASSPARGVSEQFF. The CDR3 bases are TGTGCCAGCAGTCCCGCCAGGGGGGTAAGTGAGCAGTTCTTC.

The CDR3 DNA sequence: TGTGCCACCAGCAGAGATCGAGGAGATTCACCCCTCCACTTT. Protein sequence: CATSRDRGDSPLHF. This chain links TRBV15 with TRBJ1-6; no definite D call. The germline V gene has CDR1 LNHNV and CDR2 YYDKDF (reference sequence). V lost 0 bases and J lost 8, with 8 bases in between. The CDR3 runs 14 residues.

This sequence joins TRBV9 and TRBJ2-2, with TRBD2 matching 11 bases. V was clipped by 0 bases and J by 8 bases; unmatched bases: 6. The CDR3 is 16 residues long. Looked up from germline, CDR1 is SGDLS and CDR2 is YYNGEE. CDR3 protein: CASSVDLAGGPGELFF. In DNA, the CDR3 is TGTGCCAGCAGCGTAGATCTAGCGGGAGGCCCTGGGGAGCTGTTTTTT.

The chain combines TRBV27 with TRBJ2-3; 8 positions agree with TRBD1. V dropped 4 bases and J dropped 5; count of bases not matched to a gene: 8. Germline V CDR1 and CDR2: MNHEY, SMNVEV (reference sequence). This CDR3 has 15 amino acids. The CDR3 sequence is CASSYSDRVKDTQYF. The CDR3 nucleotides read TGTGCCAGCAGTTACTCGGACAGGGTAAAAGATACGCAGTATTTT.

This clone was seen a few times. The chain links TRBV29-1 to TRBJ2-7; 12 nucleotides line up with TRBD2. Unmatched junction bases numbered 8, after V lost 7 bases and J lost 7 bases. The CDR3 runs to 13 residues. Germline CDR1 is SQVTM and CDR2 is ANQGSEA. Here the CDR3 reads CSASGLAGGEQYF. CDR3 sequence (DNA): TGCAGCGCCTCGGGACTAGCGGGCGGGGAGCAGTACTTC.

The chain couples TRBV30 to TRBJ2-7; a weak D match, TRBD1 (6 bases). Germline lookup yields CDR1 GTSNPN and CDR2 SVGIG (reference sequence). The CDR3 sequence is 12 residues long. The ends were cut back, 3 bases at V and 5 bases at J, with 11 bases in the middle. The CDR3 is CAWSPTGHEQYF. The CDR3 DNA sequence: TGTGCCTGGAGCCCTACAGGGCACGAGCAGTACTTC.

This clone was seen only once. The CDR3 region is CASSIEGDSPLHF. CDR3 DNA: TGTGCCAGCAGCATTGAGGGGGATTCACCCCTCCACTTT. The V call is TRBV7-9, the J call TRBJ1-6; D is perhaps TRBD1 (6 bases). CDR1 and CDR2 from the germline V gene are SEHNR and FQNEAQ (reference sequence). The CDR3 contains 13 residues. Trimming left V 5 bases short and J 8 bases short, with 10 bases between.

A word on this clone: The same CDR3 also results from other DNA sequences found in this sample. CDR3 sequence: CSVGGNEQFF. The CDR3 DNA reads as TGCAGCGTTGGAGGCAATGAGCAGTTCTTC. The chain combines TRBV29-1 with TRBJ2-1; D remains unclear. The CDR3 is 10 amino acids. Germline assignment: CDR1 SQVTM and CDR2 ANQGSEA. The V and J ends lost 4 bases and 6 bases respectively, with 4 bases between them.

The chain has TRBV6-1 and TRBJ2-7; 8 nucleotides agree with TRBD2. CDR3 length: 15 amino acids. Germline assignment: CDR1 MNHNS and CDR2 SASEGT. J gave up 12 bases and V 3 bases, and 16 bases lay outside the gene matches. CDR3 sequence (DNA): TGTGCCAGCAGTGATTGGGGTAGGCGGGAGGAGGGCTTGTACTTC. It specifies CASSDWGRREEGLYF.